This T cell receptor beta chain was identified in a study of blood T cell repertoires in COVID-19. On the study more broadly: From T cells, B-cell-depleted T cells, or PBMCs came the material, which was cDNA or gDNA.

Germline assignment: CDR1 KGHDR and CDR2 SFDVKD. V gave up 4 bases and J gave up 0 bases, with 10 bases separating them. The CDR3 runs to 15 residues. Produced via immunoSEQ multiplex PCR; TCRdb's table is partial and in-frame only. This table holds tens of thousands of clones, around four fifths found once. This clonotype was obtained from a man in his fifties with active COVID-19. The specimen sequenced was peripheral blood. This chain connects TRBV24-1 to TRBJ2-3, with D possibly TRBD1 on 5 matching bases. The CDR3 loop is CATSERQTSTDTQYF. CDR3 in DNA: TGTGCCACCAGTGAACGACAGACTAGCACAGATACGCAGTATTTT.